This record covers a single T cell receptor (beta chain). Its antigen target is currently unknown. The record has no base qualities; no much larger clone is one base away. The cohort consisted of hundreds of healthy bone marrow donors. At the time of sampling, all cohort members were nominally healthy, though unrecorded immune exposures were likely present. The donor was CMV seropositive and belonged to the group of 250 to 350 seropositive cohort members. Every donor gave a peripheral blood sample, and the peripheral blood mononuclear cells from that sample were used for TCR beta sequencing. Genomic DNA was extracted from the blood cell samples with the Qiagen DNeasy Blood Extraction Kit. This entry belongs to a study of cytomegalovirus exposure and HLA in healthy donors (dated by TCRdb to the late 2010s). A note on the overall study: An earlier analysis of a few hundred of the donors reported approximately 300 Gb of sequence data and 117 million unique TCR beta sequences obtained from 180 million or so T cells. Approximately 310 gigabases of sequencing data and tens of millions of unique TCR sequences were included in an early release covering about 700 HLA-typed donors. Of the roughly 390 genotyped donors, 65% to 90% fell in the genetic ancestry cluster associated with self-reported Caucasian donors. The study aimed to test whether signatures of past pathogen exposure could be identified by cataloging public T cell receptors. The study profiled the T cell repertoires of hundreds of subjects by immunosequencing and related them to cytomegalovirus serostatus. A separate validation cohort of roughly 110 different subjects was used in addition to the 666-subject first cohort. To predict cytomegalovirus infection status, the study combined high-throughput TCR immunosequencing, statistical association of individual TCRs with disease status, and machine learning. To study patterns of TCR occurrence, a later analysis re-analyzed previously published TCR beta repertoires from 666 donors and added high-resolution HLA genotyping. The later analysis used no new phenotypic data to find candidate immune exposures, relying instead on TCR beta sequences and their occurrence across donors. An earlier analysis of around 540 of the donors applied high-throughput TCR beta sequencing to assess whether each TCR beta V gene segment acted as functional or pseudogenic. Alongside the repertoire data, information on donor age, sex, ethnicity and CMV serostatus was compiled. In a later genetic analysis, genome-wide SNP genotypes for about 65% of the roughly 670 donors were used, and that subset was treated as a discovery cohort. Every repertoire in the discovery cohort had been generated on one and the same sequencing platform. HLA typing covered class I and class II loci at four-digit resolution. Typing coverage differed by locus: A, B, C, DRB1 and DQB1 were typed in about 629-630 donors, DQA1 in about 560, DPA1 in some 570, and DPB1 in 472. Because of strong linkage in the cohort, roughly five DR-DQ haplotypes were treated as single units for association and clustering. Across some 400 genotyped donors of the cohort, an average of roughly 230,000 unique TCR beta nucleotide sequences per donor were sequenced, and roughly a sixth of those sequences were non-productive.

Results the study describes overall, beyond this receptor: The cohort was sequenced for TCR beta chains only, and without alpha or paired-chain data the features that could be detected were limited. Because some donors lacked HLA typing at each locus, the association tests relied only on the typed subset. A later genetic analysis reported fewer N-insertions in productive TCRs among donors in an Asian-associated ancestry cluster than the approximately 670-donor mean. Roughly uniform sequencing depth across donors was assumed in presence/absence analyses, although this assumption may not hold. Immune exposure information for the cohort was limited to CMV serostatus. A later analysis found that TCR association rates varied across HLA loci, with DRB1 alleles showing the most associated TCRs and HLA-C alleles the fewest. The classifier was reported to diagnose cytomegalovirus status with high specificity and sensitivity in both the original and validation cohorts. A later analysis found that HLA-associated TCR beta chains were more clonally expanded and had lower generation probabilities than equally common non-associated chains. Correlated functional status among segregating V segments might be attributable to linkage disequilibrium, but an unknown experimental factor could not be ruled out. While some public TCRs were present in many individuals, most TCR sequences turned up only very rarely across donors. In a later genetic analysis, a missense DCLRE1C variant was associated with V-gene and J-gene trimming of TCR beta chains, and the association was replicated in an independent cohort. According to the authors, the approach could potentially be generalized to other disease states and immunological phenotypes. A cluster of highly shared sequence variants was judged likely to be a technical artifact of the sequencing pipeline. A total of 150 to 200 TCR beta chains were listed by the study as associated with cytomegalovirus. In a later analysis, some 17,000 TCR beta sequences were associated with specific HLA alleles at a false discovery rate of 0.05. A later analysis reported that several top co-occurrence clusters appeared linked to parvovirus B19, influenza, CMV and Epstein-Barr virus. Most CMV-associated TCR beta chains appeared to be HLA-restricted in a later analysis, and the HLA associations seemed to be driven largely by CMV exposure. Three of the identified cytomegalovirus-associated TCR beta chains were confirmed in vitro to be specific for cytomegalovirus antigens. The earlier analysis of 587 of the donors excluded roughly 17 rarely observed V segments, including chromosome 9 orphons, because counts were too low. An earlier analysis of several hundred of the donors showed that most TCR beta V segments appeared in productive rearrangements either about 87% or about 30% of the time, which broadly matched IMGT annotations. A further reported finding was that TCR beta sequences accurately predicted the HLA-A and HLA-B alleles for most subjects in the first cohort. When HLA alleles, especially DR and DQ, strongly co-occurred, TCR associations were difficult to assign to individual alleles. Some IMGT-functional V segments, including TRBV6-2 and TRBV6-3, could not be told apart with the 87-base-pair reads, so those segments were excluded.

The receptor library was made with the immunoSEQ multiplex PCR assay. For the multiplex PCR, a mixture combining 60 forward primers for TCR Vbeta segments and 13 reverse primers for TCR Jbeta segments was used. Amplification of the CDR3 region of rearranged TCR beta genes was performed with a multiplex PCR assay on genomic DNA. The amplified TCR beta libraries were sequenced on the Illumina HiSeq System as 87-base-pair reads. The authors' analysis ran thus. A later analysis tallied roughly 76 million unique TCR beta chains across the approximately 670 repertoires, and around 12 million of those chains were shared by two or more donors. Raw reads were error-corrected and collapsed into unique sequences with a nearest-neighbor algorithm that merged closely related sequences to remove PCR and sequencing errors. CDR3 sequences were aligned to IMGT reference sequences to assign V, D and J gene segments. For a sequence to be retained, a match of at least six nucleotides to both a V gene segment and a J gene segment was required. Rearrangements were called productive when the CDR3 lacked stop codons and stayed in frame with V and J; all others were non-productive. CDR3 was defined according to IMGT convention as the region running from the second conserved V-encoded cysteine to the conserved J-encoded phenylalanine. The earlier analysis of roughly 590 of the donors excluded sequences that lacked an unambiguous match to a single V gene segment. An earlier analysis of a few hundred of the donors called V segments functional above 56.7% productive rearrangements and segregating when the between-donor standard deviation exceeded 5%. A statistical classification framework was developed to diagnose cytomegalovirus status using the catalog of TCR beta chain sequences. In a later analysis, V and J genes were assigned by comparing TCR nucleotide sequences against IMGT/GENE-DB human TR gene sequences. The TCRdist pipeline was used in a later analysis to assign CDR3 sequences and most-parsimonious VDJ recombination scenarios. In a later analysis, every TCR beta chain was defined by the combination of its CDR3 amino acid sequence and its V-gene family, and reads without a unique V-gene family were dropped. To address suspected cross-contamination and a sequencing artifact, a later analysis removed roughly 640 highly shared, low-generation-probability nucleotide sequences. In a later analysis, a clonal expansion index for each public chain was calculated from normalized within-repertoire ranks of inferred template counts. In a later analysis, generation probabilities were computed with a VDJ recombination model fitted to out-of-frame rearrangements, and the resulting probabilities were checked against IGoR. In a later analysis, TCR-TCR, TCR-HLA and TCR-CMV co-occurrence was scored with hypergeometric tests, and a repertoire-size bias correction was applied to TCR pairs. In a later analysis, false discovery rates were estimated by permuting HLA or CMV assignments 20 times. In a later analysis, co-occurring TCRs were grouped with DBSCAN, and TCRdist sequence similarity was added when clustering was performed within HLA-allele-positive subsets. For co-occurrence clustering, repertoires with fewer than 30,000 or more than 120,000 public chains were excluded, along with a handful of repertoires with anomalous nucleotide sharing. This is the immuneACCESS table as TCRdb keeps it, with only in-frame sequences that have V and J called. A part of the clones is gone; compared with another copy, unresolved V genes explain less than half, and the rest is unexplained. V, J and clone size reflect that table, while D and trimming were determined from the DNA. The sample table lists about 140,000 clones, roughly four fifths of them with a count of one. About 7.5% of the sample is in the top ten clones.

V is pared back by 5 bases and J by 7 bases, with 18 bases lying between the germline termini. Reading the germline V gene (reference sequence) gives CDR1 MNHNY and CDR2 SVGAGI. The CDR3 contains 15 residues, cysteine and phenylalanine counted. The retained sequence is limited to the CDR3, 45 bases, with the frame set at the first base. Recombination joined TRBV6-6 with TRBJ2-1; too little of a D gene remains to name it. The receptor was derived from a woman in her forties or fifties in good health and CMV-seropositive. The sequencing input was PBMCs. The bases read TGTGCCAGCAGTACCACCTCCAGCGTTTGGAATGAGCAGTTCTTC. Translated, it reads CASSTTSSVWNEQFF.